This T cell receptor (beta chain) was sequenced for a study of OX40 agonist ivuxolimab in advanced cancers. CDR1 and CDR2 from the germline V gene are SNHLY and FYNNEI. The CDR3 spans 16 residues. Trimming removed 4 bases at V and 0 bases at J, with 12 bases between. This table comes from immunoSEQ multiplex PCR, and its TCRdb copy is limited to in-frame clones, with some not included. Here the sample spans more than 80,000 clones, about 90% being singletons. The V gene is TRBV2, the J gene TRBJ1-4; D not resolved. The clonotype originates from an adult with an advanced solid tumor such as melanoma, head and neck, liver or kidney cancer. The source was CD4+ or CD8+ T cells sorted from blood, collected in a trial of the OX40 agonist ivuxolimab. DNA for the CDR3: TGTGCCAGCAGTGCCCCACGGACCACAACTAATGAAAAACTGTTTTTT. Amino acid sequence: CASSAPRTTTNEKLFF. Based on the CDR3 plus reference TRBV2 and TRBJ1-4, the full variable domain is EPEVTQTPSHQVTQMGQEVILRCVPISNHLYFYWYRQILGQKVEFLVSFYNNEISEKSEIFDDQFSVERPDGSNFTLKIRSTKLEDSAMYFCASSAPRTTTNEKLFFGSGTQLSVL.